The 9 T cell receptor beta chains in this list originate from one sample, sequenced in a study of CD8+ T cells in alopecia areata. Once RNA had been extracted, it was reverse transcribed into cDNA to act as the sequencing template. Assay: immunoSEQ multiplex PCR; the TCRdb copy retains only in-frame clones and omits some. The table has about 190,000 clones, 50% to 75% seen once. Specified treatment: oral pan-JAK inhibitor, 5-10 mg twice daily. The sequencing used CD4+ T cells sorted from blood, collected at week 4, from a patient treated with tofacitinib. Receptors originate from a human donor with alopecia areata.

The chain combines TRBV4-2 with TRBJ2-2; TRBD2 aligns across 10 bases. Germline V gene lookup returns CDR1 LGHNA and CDR2 YNFKEQ. The CDR3 spans 16 residues. With 4 bases clipped from V and 3 bases from J, the junction kept 5 bases outside the gene matches. The CDR3 spells CASSPQAGGDTGELFF. The CDR3 DNA sequence: TGTGCCAGCAGCCCCCAAGCGGGGGGGGACACCGGGGAGCTGTTTTTT.

This clone was counted between two and nine times. This sequence joins TRBV30 and TRBJ2-5; D is possibly TRBD1 (6 bases). Germline CDR1 and CDR2: GTSNPN and SVGIG (reference sequence). The V and J ends lost 3 bases and 2 bases respectively, with 22 bases between them. The CDR3 has 17 amino acids. CDR3 in DNA: TGTGCCTGGAGGTTACAGGGCTTTCTAGCAAGGCAAGAGACCCAGTACTTC. Residues: CAWRLQGFLARQETQYF.

The gene calls are TRBV7-6 and TRBJ2-7, with 8 nucleotides matching TRBD1. Per the germline V gene, CDR1 is SGHVS and CDR2 is FNYEAQ. This CDR3 is 16 amino acids long. Trimming removed 3 bases from V and 0 bases from J; junction bases left unmatched: 7. CDR3 coding DNA: TGTGCCAGCAGCTTTGGGACAGGTCCAAGCTCCTACGAGCAGTACTTC. This codes for CASSFGTGPSSYEQYF.

The chain uses TRBV29-1 and TRBJ2-7; tentatively, D is TRBD2 (6 bases). Germline lookup yields CDR1 SQVTM and CDR2 ANQGSEA. Trimming stripped 5 bases from V and 2 bases from J, with 19 bases between. The CDR3 totals 15 residues. The CDR3 DNA reads TGCAGCGTTCAAAGGTTCGGGGGTAGAGCCTACGAGCAGTACTTC. Amino acids: CSVQRFGGRAYEQYF.

V and J are TRBV27 and TRBJ1-2; D may be TRBD1 (6 bases). The CDR3 contains 13 residues. Germline-derived CDR1 and CDR2 are MNHEY and SMNVEV (reference sequence). The V and J ends lost 6 bases and 3 bases respectively, with 11 bases between them. CDR3 nucleotides: TGTGCCAGCAGCTCACGGACAGACTATGGCTACACCTTC. It yields the protein CASSSRTDYGYTF.

The chain couples TRBV29-1 to TRBJ1-2; no definite D call. The V gene's germline CDR1 is SQVTM and CDR2 ANQGSEA. There are 13 residues in the CDR3. V was clipped by 4 bases and J by 3 bases, with 12 bases between them. The DNA for the CDR3 is TGCAGCGTTGCCCTGGAGGGCTACTATGGCTACACCTTC. Protein sequence: CSVALEGYYGYTF.

This clone appeared a few times. Compared with germline, one end of the junction differs, possibly owing to a read error. The chain has TRBV5-4 and TRBJ2-1; D call uncertain. This CDR3 is built from 15 residues. Germline values: CDR1 SGHNT, CDR2 YYREEE (reference sequence). CDR3 in amino acids: CASSQGFDPYNEQFF. In nucleotides, the CDR3 is TGCGCCAGCAGCCAAGGTTTTGACCCGTACAATGAGCAGTTCTTC.

The V and J genes are TRBV7-8 and TRBJ1-5; D gene ambiguous. This CDR3 has 15 amino acids. The germline CDR1 and CDR2 sequences are SGHVS and FQNEAQ. The V end was cut by 3 bases, the J end by 5 bases, with 14 bases between. CDR3 in amino acids: CASSFIRGNDQPQHF. In DNA form, the CDR3 reads TGTGCCAGCAGCTTCATTCGGGGTAACGATCAGCCCCAGCATTTT.

The J gene is TRBJ2-2, the V gene TRBV5-1; TRBD2 matches at 7 bases. Losses at the gene ends were 5 bases for V and 2 bases for J; bases not matched to a gene: 6. This CDR3 comprises 15 residues. Germline lookup yields CDR1 SGHRS and CDR2 YFSETQ. The DNA of the CDR3 is TGCGCCAGCAGTATACCTAGCGGTAACACCGGGGAGCTGTTTTTT. This encodes CASSIPSGNTGELFF.